This T cell receptor beta chain was sequenced during a study of cytomegalovirus exposure and HLA in healthy donors (dated by TCRdb to about 2017). As for the study more broadly: An earlier analysis of approximately 590 of the donors reported about 250 Gb of sequence data and 120 million or so unique TCR beta sequences from about 179 million T cells. On average, 235,054 unique TCR beta nucleotide sequences were sequenced per donor among a few hundred genotyped donors of the cohort, with roughly 18% of those sequences being non-productive. An earlier analysis of around 580 of the donors used high-throughput TCR beta sequencing to judge whether each TCR beta V gene segment behaved as functional or pseudogenic. Using immunosequencing, the study profiled T cell repertoires from 666 subjects and related those repertoires to cytomegalovirus serostatus. An early release that covered about 600 HLA-typed donors contained around 330 gigabases of sequencing data and about 93 million unique TCR sequences. Alongside the repertoire data, information on donor age, sex, ethnicity and CMV serostatus was compiled. To study patterns of TCR occurrence, a later analysis re-analyzed previously published TCR beta repertoires from 500 to 850 donors and added high-resolution HLA genotyping. Because of strong linkage in the cohort, roughly 5 DR-DQ haplotypes were treated as single units for association and clustering. HLA typing included class I and class II loci at four-digit resolution. The study was designed to test whether signatures of past pathogen exposure could be identified by cataloging public T cell receptors. To predict cytomegalovirus infection status, the study brought together high-throughput TCR immunosequencing, statistical association of individual TCRs with disease status, and machine learning. Among the roughly 390 genotyped donors, around 81% belonged to the genetic ancestry cluster associated with self-reported Caucasian donors. Rather than using new phenotypic data, the later analysis identified candidate immune exposures from TCR beta sequences and from how often those sequences occurred across donors. All discovery cohort repertoires had been generated using a single sequencing platform. The number of donors typed differed by locus, with roughly 629-640 for A, B, C, DRB1 and DQB1, around 520 for DQA1, 606 for DPA1, and approximately 470 for DPB1. Along with the 666-subject first cohort, a separate validation cohort of around 120 different subjects was used. A later genetic analysis used genome-wide SNP genotypes for about 60% of the roughly 700 donors, treating that subset as a discovery cohort. Findings and caveats that apply to the study as a whole: In vitro tests confirmed that a few of the cytomegalovirus-associated TCR beta chains recognize cytomegalovirus antigens. CMV serostatus was the only immune exposure information available for the cohort. The classifier was reported to diagnose cytomegalovirus status with high specificity and sensitivity in both the original and validation cohorts. According to a later analysis, most CMV-associated TCR beta chains appeared to be HLA-restricted, and the HLA associations seemed to be driven largely by CMV exposure. Linkage disequilibrium might explain the correlated functional status among segregating V segments, but an unknown experimental factor could not be excluded. The authors suggested that the approach could potentially be extended to other disease states and immunological phenotypes. The sequencing pipeline was judged likely to have produced a cluster of highly shared sequence variants as a technical artifact. When HLA alleles, especially DR and DQ, strongly co-occurred, TCR associations were difficult to assign to individual alleles. In an earlier analysis of fewer than 750 of the donors, most TCR beta V segments were observed in productive rearrangements about 87% or about 30% of the time, broadly matching IMGT annotations. V-gene and J-gene trimming of TCR beta chains was associated with a missense DCLRE1C variant in a later genetic analysis, and the association was replicated in an independent cohort. A later analysis found that HLA-associated TCR beta chains were more clonally expanded and had lower generation probabilities than equally common non-associated chains. According to a later analysis, TCR association rates differed among HLA loci, with DRB1 alleles showing the most associated TCRs and HLA-C alleles showing the fewest. Roughly 17 rarely observed V segments, including chromosome 9 orphons, were excluded from the earlier analysis of almost 600 of the donors because counts were too low. A later genetic analysis reported fewer N-insertions in productive TCRs among donors in an Asian-associated ancestry cluster than the roughly 690-donor mean. In a later analysis, some 17,000 TCR beta sequences were associated with specific HLA alleles at a false discovery rate of 0.05. Because HLA typing was missing for some donors at each locus, association tests included only the typed subset. The 87-base-pair reads could not distinguish some IMGT-functional V segments, including TRBV6-2 and TRBV6-3, so those segments were excluded. Most TCR sequences were observed very rarely across donors, whereas some public TCRs were present in many individuals. A further reported finding was that TCR beta sequences accurately predicted the HLA-A and HLA-B alleles for most subjects in the first cohort. The study gave a list of 150 to 200 TCR beta chains associated with cytomegalovirus. In this cohort, only TCR beta chains were sequenced, and detectable features were limited by the absence of alpha or paired-chain data. Roughly uniform sequencing depth across donors was assumed in presence/absence analyses, although this assumption may not hold. Several of the top co-occurrence clusters appeared to be linked to parvovirus B19, influenza, CMV and Epstein-Barr virus, according to a later analysis.

Notes on this clone: Its antigen has not been determined. Base qualities were left out, and no much larger clone turns up one base away.

The CDR3 goes from the cysteine to the phenylalanine over 14 residues. Only the CDR3 region is kept as DNA, spanning 42 bases read in frame from base 1. CDR1 and CDR2 (MGHRA, YSYEKL) derive from the germline V gene. Cut back by 1 base and 4 bases, the V and J ends lie 7 bases apart. The cohort was made up of approximately 670 healthy bone marrow donors. Cohort members were all nominally healthy when sampled, although unrecorded immune exposures were likely present. The donor was CMV seropositive and was included in the group of about 290 seropositive cohort members. A peripheral blood sample was collected from each donor, and TCR beta sequencing was performed on peripheral blood mononuclear cells. Genomic DNA extraction from the blood cell samples was performed with the Qiagen DNeasy Blood Extraction Kit. The protocol used for the library was the immunoSEQ multiplex PCR assay. A mixture of 60 forward primers for TCR Vbeta segments and 13 reverse primers for TCR Jbeta segments was used in the multiplex PCR. The CDR3 region of rearranged TCR beta genes was amplified from genomic DNA by a multiplex PCR assay. On the Illumina HiSeq System, the amplified TCR beta libraries were sequenced as 87-base-pair reads. Per the authors' processing: In a later analysis, tens of millions of unique TCR beta chains were counted across the roughly 670 repertoires, and approximately 11 million of these chains were shared by at least two donors. A nearest-neighbor algorithm error-corrected the raw reads and collapsed the reads into unique sequences, merging closely related sequences to remove PCR and sequencing errors. CDR3 sequences were aligned to IMGT reference sequences to assign V, D and J gene segments. For a sequence to be retained, at least a six-nucleotide match to both a V gene segment and a J gene segment was required. Rearrangements were called productive when the CDR3 lacked stop codons and stayed in frame with V and J; all others were non-productive. CDR3 was defined according to IMGT convention as the region running from the second conserved V-encoded cysteine to the conserved J-encoded phenylalanine. The earlier analysis of 500 to 600 of the donors excluded sequences that lacked an unambiguous match to a single V gene segment. In an earlier analysis of approximately 590 of the donors, a V segment was called functional when productive rearrangements were above 56.7%, and segregating when the standard deviation between donors exceeded 5%. A statistical classification framework was built for diagnosing cytomegalovirus status from the catalog of TCR beta chain sequences. V and J gene assignment, in a later analysis, came from comparing TCR nucleotide sequences with IMGT/GENE-DB human TR gene sequences. In a later analysis, CDR3 sequences and most-parsimonious VDJ recombination scenarios were assigned using the TCRdist pipeline. In a later analysis, each TCR beta chain was defined by its CDR3 amino acid sequence together with its V-gene family, and reads without a unique V-gene family were excluded. A later analysis removed several hundred highly shared, low-generation-probability nucleotide sequences to deal with suspected cross-contamination and a sequencing artifact. In a later analysis, a clonal expansion index was calculated for each public chain from normalized within-repertoire ranks of inferred template counts. Generation probabilities in a later analysis came from a VDJ recombination model fitted to out-of-frame rearrangements, and those results were checked against IGoR. Hypergeometric tests were used in a later analysis to score TCR-TCR, TCR-HLA and TCR-CMV co-occurrence, with a repertoire-size bias correction applied to the TCR pairs. False discovery rates were estimated in a later analysis by permuting HLA or CMV assignments 20 times. In a later analysis, co-occurring TCRs were grouped using DBSCAN, and TCRdist sequence similarity was added for clustering within HLA-allele-positive subsets. Repertoires with fewer than 30,000 or more than 120,000 public chains, plus five repertoires with anomalous nucleotide sharing, were excluded from co-occurrence clustering. In its TCRdb copy, this immuneACCESS table keeps in-frame sequences only and misses some clones. Where compared with another copy, unresolved V genes explain less than half of these, and the others have no known cause. The DNA gave D and trimming, while V, J and clone size come from that table. The sample data list some 87,000 clones, and roughly 80% of these were observed just once. In total, the top ten clones hold around 7.5% of the sample.

The rearrangement combines TRBV4-1 with TRBJ1-4; no D gene call is confident. Sequenced material: PBMCs. The receptor was isolated from a man aged 45-60 years in good health and CMV-seropositive. The CDR3: CASSQGNSNEKLFF. The nucleotide sequence is given as TGCGCCAGCAGCCAAGGGAACAGTAATGAAAAACTGTTTTTT.